Shown below are 29 T cell receptor beta chains from a single sample sequenced in a study of beta chain features in type 1 diabetes (dated by TCRdb to between 2017 and 2018). To prepare the library, the immunoSEQ multiplex PCR assay was applied. The High Capacity cDNA Reverse Transcription Kit was used to reverse transcribe all of the isolated RNA, meaning that expressed TCRB transcripts were what got sequenced. TCRdb provides this immuneACCESS table in a form limited to in-frame rearrangements. Some clones are lacking; in checked studies, under half of them reflect an unresolved V gene, and why the rest are absent is not known. Within this sample are under 350,000 clones, with 8% of them counted one time only. In total, the top ten clones hold 1% of the sample. The sample taken for sequencing was central memory CD4+ T cells from blood. The receptors here all came from a young woman in good health.

The sample holds a few counts of this clone. The rearrangement joins TRBV4-2 to TRBJ1-1, with D uncertain. V was shortened by 6 bases and J by 2 bases, with 19 bases between the two germline ends. Germline V lookup: CDR1 LGHNA, CDR2 YNFKEQ. The CDR3 has 16 amino acids. The CDR3: CASRLQAGGSNTEAFF. CDR3 bases: TGTGCCAGCAGACTGCAAGCGGGCGGGAGTAACACTGAAGCTTTCTTT.

This clone was seen a few times. This chain uses TRBV14 with TRBJ2-7; D ambiguous. Germline CDR1 reads SGHDN; CDR2 reads FVKESK. V was clipped by 8 bases and J by 2 bases, with 16 bases between them. The CDR3 spans 14 residues. CDR3 loop: CASAAHGLAYEQYF. The CDR3 region has the DNA TGTGCCAGCGCGGCGCACGGTTTGGCCTACGAGCAGTACTTC.

This clone was seen a handful of times. V gene TRBV7-2 combines with J gene TRBJ1-1; no definite D call. The CDR3 is made up of 12 amino acids. V was cut by 5 bases and J by 9 bases, with 13 bases left in between. Germline assignment: CDR1 SGHTA and CDR2 FQGNSA. This chain's CDR3 is CASSPVAGKAFF. In DNA form, the CDR3 reads TGTGCCAGCAGCCCTGTCGCAGGAAAAGCTTTCTTT.

This sequence joins TRBV4-2 and TRBJ2-1; 7 nucleotides agree with TRBD2. V dropped 2 bases and J dropped 5; count of bases not matched to a gene: 9. CDR1 and CDR2 from the germline V gene are LGHNA and YNFKEQ. The CDR3 totals 16 residues. The DNA of the CDR3 is TGTGCCAGCAGCCAACCGATAGCAGGGACTAACAATGAGCAGTTCTTC. This sequence encodes CASSQPIAGTNNEQFF.

This clone was found a few times. The chain carries TRBV5-1 and TRBJ1-3; D not resolved. V was pared by 4 bases and J by 0 bases, with 8 bases between. There are 14 residues in the CDR3. CDR1 and CDR2 (germline): SGHRS, YFSETQ. CDR3 nucleotide sequence: TGCGCCAGCAGCCCGACGGACTCTGGAAACACCATATATTTT. Its protein product is CASSPTDSGNTIYF.

This clone was picked up a small number of times. This chain links TRBV7-9 with TRBJ2-2; 11 nucleotides match TRBD2. CDR1 and CDR2 from the germline V gene are SEHNR and FQNEAQ (reference sequence). This CDR3 region has 16 residues. Germline trimming cut 6 bases from V and 8 bases from J; bases unmatched to any gene: 11. Here the CDR3 DNA reads TGTGCCAGCAGACCAAATAGCGGGAGGGCCTTGGGGGAGCTGTTTTTT. This translates into CASRPNSGRALGELFF.

In its sample, this clone was seen a few times. The chain uses TRBV6-6 and TRBJ2-5; 12 bases line up with TRBD2. Germline CDR1 reads MNHNY; CDR2 reads SVGAGI (reference sequence). V gave up 5 bases and J gave up 4 bases; unmatched junction bases: 2. This CDR3 has 14 amino acids. CDR3 coding DNA: TGTGCCAGCAGTCTAGCGGGGGGGCCAGAGACCCAGTACTTC. Translation: CASSLAGGPETQYF.

This clone was seen more than once but under ten times. The V call is TRBV30, the J call TRBJ1-2, with D perhaps TRBD1 (5 bases). Trimming removed 1 base at V and 3 bases at J, with 9 bases between. CDR3 size: 13 residues. Germline CDR1 is GTSNPN and CDR2 is SVGIG (reference sequence). The CDR3 is CAWSATVHYGYTF. CDR3 nucleotides: TGTGCCTGGAGTGCGACAGTACACTATGGCTACACCTTC. Full variable domain (outside the CDR3, taken from reference TRBV30 and TRBJ1-2): SQTIHQWPATLVQPVGSPLSLECTVEGTSNPNLYWYRQAAGRGLQLLFYSVGIGQISSEVPQNLSASRPQDRQFILSSKKLLLSDSGFYLCAWSATVHYGYTFGSGTRLTVV.

The chain is built from TRBV7-2 and TRBJ2-2, with 16 bases that match TRBD2. CDR3 length equals 16 residues. CDR1 is SGHTA and CDR2 is FQGNSA in the germline V gene. Trimming at V came to 6 bases and at J to 4 bases, leaving 2 bases not matched to a gene. The CDR3, as DNA: TGTGCCAGCAGGGGACTAGCGGGAGGGGGCACCGGGGAGCTGTTTTTT. Translation: CASRGLAGGGTGELFF.

The gene calls are TRBV2 and TRBJ2-7; D not certain. The V gene lost 4 bases and the J gene lost 4 bases, with 14 bases spanning the gap. The CDR3 has 14 amino acids. Per the germline V gene, CDR1 is SNHLY and CDR2 is FYNNEI. CDR3 in amino acids: CASSGQSLRYEQYF. CDR3 DNA: TGTGCCAGCAGTGGCCAGTCTTTACGGTACGAGCAGTACTTC.

The sample holds a few counts of this clone. This chain uses TRBV4-1 with TRBJ2-3, with D possibly TRBD1 on 5 matching bases. The CDR3 extends over 14 amino acids. In germline, CDR1 is MGHRA, CDR2 YSYEKL. Trimming stripped 1 base from V and 6 bases from J, with 11 bases between. Here the CDR3 reads CASSQAPRVDTQYF. CDR3 DNA: TGCGCCAGCAGCCAAGCCCCCAGGGTTGATACGCAGTATTTT.

This clone was counted many times. This chain uses TRBV6-6 with TRBJ2-3; D is unclear. The CDR3 is made up of 11 amino acids. Germline V gives CDR1 MNHNY, CDR2 SVGAGI (reference sequence). The V and J ends lost 2 bases and 7 bases respectively, with 4 bases between them. CDR3 sequence reads: CASSYVNTQYF. CDR3 bases: TGTGCCAGCAGTTACGTAAATACGCAGTATTTT.

In its sample, this clone was seen a few times. V gene TRBV4-1 combines with J gene TRBJ2-2; tentative D call: TRBD1 (6 bases). There are 17 residues in the CDR3. Germline CDR1 and CDR2: MGHRA and YSYEKL. V lost 1 base and J 4 bases, leaving 16 bases between the germline ends. CDR3 region: CASSQVRGKYSTGELFF. The CDR3 coding sequence is TGCGCCAGCAGCCAAGTAAGGGGGAAGTATTCCACCGGGGAGCTGTTTTTT.

This clone was seen only a few times. This chain uses TRBV18 with TRBJ1-1, with D possibly TRBD1 on 6 matching bases. The CDR3 extends over 15 amino acids. Trimming shortened V by 2 bases and J by 3 bases, and 13 bases separated the two germline ends. From germline, CDR1 is KGHSH and CDR2 LQKENI. CDR3 residues: CASSPSTGSDTEAFF. The DNA for the CDR3 is TGTGCCAGCTCACCATCAACAGGGTCGGACACTGAAGCTTTCTTT. Complete variable domain (other parts from reference TRBV18 and TRBJ1-1): NAGVMQNPRHLVRRRGQEARLRCSPMKGHSHVYWYRQLPEEGLKFMVYLQKENIIDESGMPKERFSAEFPKEGPSILRIQQVVRGDSAAYFCASSPSTGSDTEAFFGQGTRLTVV.

A few counts support this clone. The junction differs from germline at one of its ends, possibly a read error. The V call is TRBV6-6, the J call TRBJ2-7; tentative D call: TRBD1 (5 bases). The CDR3 is 11 amino acids. Germline CDR1 and CDR2: MNHNY and SVGAGI (reference sequence). The CDR3, as DNA: TGTGCCATCAGTCAGGGCTCCGAGCAGTACTTC. Its translation: CAISQGSEQYF.

This clone came up a few times. CDR3 nucleotide sequence: TGCAGCGTTGAAGGCCGACAGGGGCTCACTGAAGCTTTCTTT. Protein sequence: CSVEGRQGLTEAFF. The chain employs TRBV29-1 and TRBJ1-1; 8 bases align to TRBD1. CDR1 is SQVTM and CDR2 is ANQGSEA in the germline V gene. This CDR3 has 14 amino acids. J was trimmed by 4 bases and V by 1 base; bases with no gene match: 5.

This clone has more than one count but fewer than ten. The chain recombines TRBV4-3 with TRBJ2-2, with D possibly TRBD2 on 6 matching bases. Germline V lookup: CDR1 LGHNA, CDR2 YSLEER. The CDR3 is 13 amino acids. Trimming took 4 bases from V and 8 from J, leaving 11 bases between them. CDR3 region: CASSPEGGGELFF. As DNA, the CDR3 is TGCGCCAGCAGCCCGGAGGGAGGTGGGGAGCTGTTTTTT.

This clone was picked up a small number of times. The J gene is TRBJ2-5, the V gene TRBV7-8; D unclear. The V end was cut by 5 bases, the J end by 0 bases, with 16 bases between. The CDR3 has 16 residues. Germline-derived CDR1 and CDR2 are SGHVS and FQNEAQ. CDR3 protein: CASSPGPSLYQETQYF. The CDR3 DNA reads TGTGCCAGCAGCCCCGGACCTTCCCTGTACCAAGAGACCCAGTACTTC.

This clone has more than one count but fewer than ten. The chain uses TRBV18 and TRBJ2-3, with 13 bases that match TRBD2. The CDR3 spans 17 residues. V lost 3 bases to trimming and J lost 3 bases; unmatched junction nucleotides: 6. Germline values: CDR1 KGHSH, CDR2 LQKENI. CDR3 DNA: TGTGCCAGCTCACCCACTAGCGGGGGGGCCGGGACAGATACGCAGTATTTT. Its translation is CASSPTSGGAGTDTQYF.

This chain joins TRBV28 and TRBJ2-2, with TRBD1 matching over 10 bases. V lost 5 bases, J lost 4 bases, and 7 bases stayed unmatched. CDR3 length: 16 amino acids. Germline values: CDR1 MDHEN, CDR2 SYDVKM. CDR3 sequence: CASSAPGTGVTGELFF. In DNA form, the CDR3 reads TGTGCCAGCAGTGCCCCCGGGACAGGGGTCACCGGGGAGCTGTTTTTT. Supplemented by reference TRBV28 and TRBJ2-2, the full variable domain reads DVKVTQSSRYLVKRTGEKVFLECVQDMDHENMFWYRQDPGLGLRLIYFSYDVKMKEKGDIPEGYSVSREKKERFSLILESASTNQTSMYLCASSAPGTGVTGELFFGEGSRLTVL.

This clone was observed at least ten times. The chain links TRBV30 to TRBJ2-7; D perhaps matches TRBD2 (5 bases). There are 12 residues in the CDR3. V was pared by 3 bases and J by 4 bases, with 10 bases between. From germline, CDR1 is GTSNPN and CDR2 SVGIG (reference sequence). CDR3 region: CAWSRGEYEQYF. CDR3 sequence (DNA): TGTGCCTGGAGCCGTGGGGAGTACGAGCAGTACTTC.

This clone came up a few times. Other nucleotide sequences in the sample specify the same CDR3. V gene TRBV5-1 combines with J gene TRBJ2-5, with D tentatively TRBD2 (6 bases). Trimming removed 4 bases from V and 3 bases from J, with 10 bases in between. The CDR3 runs 13 residues. Germline V gene lookup returns CDR1 SGHRS and CDR2 YFSETQ. CDR3 in amino acids: CASSLGLEETQYF. The CDR3, as DNA: TGCGCCAGCAGCCTGGGACTTGAAGAGACCCAGTACTTC.

This clone was observed at least ten times. V is TRBV4-3 and J is TRBJ2-3, with 7 bases aligning to TRBD1. The germline CDR1 and CDR2 sequences are LGHNA and YSLEER. The CDR3 consists of 15 residues. V trimming: 2 bases; J trimming: 4 bases; junction bases outside the gene matches: 6. The DNA for the CDR3 is TGCGCCAGCAGCCAAAGACAGGGCGGCGCAGATACGCAGTATTTT. This sequence encodes CASSQRQGGADTQYF.

This clone was seen ten or more times. This rearrangement joins TRBV7-9 to TRBJ2-1; D may be TRBD1 (6 bases). The germline V and J ends were trimmed by 2 bases and 2 bases, with 10 bases remaining between them. Germline V gene lookup returns CDR1 SEHNR and CDR2 FQNEAQ (reference sequence). This CDR3 spans 15 amino acids. The CDR3 nucleotides are TGTGCCAGCAGCTTAACTCCAGGGGCCTACAATGAGCAGTTCTTC. Translating gives CASSLTPGAYNEQFF.

The V and J genes are TRBV7-2 and TRBJ1-3, with unresolved D. This CDR3 has 14 amino acids. The germline V gene encodes CDR1 SGHTA and CDR2 FQGNSA. Trimming pared 2 bases from V and 4 bases from J, leaving 9 bases between. The CDR3 nucleotides read TGTGCCAGCAGCTTAATGCAGGCCGGAAACACCATATATTTT. As protein: CASSLMQAGNTIYF.

This clone appeared a few times. The CDR3 coding sequence is TGCGCCAGCAGCCAAGTCGTGGGGGGTAGCGGGACCCAGAGCTACGAGCAGTACTTC. This sequence encodes CASSQVVGGSGTQSYEQYF. This rearrangement joins TRBV4-3 to TRBJ2-7; TRBD2 matches 8 bases. Per germline, CDR1 LGHNA and CDR2 YSLEER. This CDR3 contains 19 residues. The V segment lost 1 base and the J segment 3 bases; nucleotides outside the gene matches: 17.

This clone was counted a few times. V gene TRBV5-6 combines with J gene TRBJ1-1, with D maybe TRBD1 (5 bases). Trimming cost V 3 bases and J 4 bases, with 10 bases left between them. This CDR3 contains 13 residues. From germline, CDR1 is SGHDT and CDR2 YYEEEE. The CDR3 DNA reads as TGTGCCAGCAGCTATGACAGACCCACTGAAGCTTTCTTT. Translated, it gives CASSYDRPTEAFF.

The CDR3 region is CASSPGRNSGANVLTF. The CDR3 nucleotides read TGTGCCAGCAGCCCGGGACGCAACTCTGGGGCCAACGTCCTGACTTTC. The V call is TRBV7-9, the J call TRBJ2-6, with D perhaps given as TRBD1 or TRBD2 (5 bases each). Trimming took 5 bases from V and 0 from J, leaving 11 bases between them. This CDR3 is built from 16 residues. CDR1 and CDR2 (germline): SEHNR, FQNEAQ (reference sequence).

This chain links TRBV28 with TRBJ1-2; D is perhaps TRBD1 (5 bases). CDR1 is MDHEN, CDR2 SYDVKM, per germline. With 2 bases removed from V and 3 bases from J, the gap between germline ends came to 10 bases. The CDR3 has 14 residues. The CDR3 loop reads CASSLGAGHYGYTF. DNA of the CDR3: TGTGCCAGCAGTTTAGGGGCCGGCCACTATGGCTACACCTTC.